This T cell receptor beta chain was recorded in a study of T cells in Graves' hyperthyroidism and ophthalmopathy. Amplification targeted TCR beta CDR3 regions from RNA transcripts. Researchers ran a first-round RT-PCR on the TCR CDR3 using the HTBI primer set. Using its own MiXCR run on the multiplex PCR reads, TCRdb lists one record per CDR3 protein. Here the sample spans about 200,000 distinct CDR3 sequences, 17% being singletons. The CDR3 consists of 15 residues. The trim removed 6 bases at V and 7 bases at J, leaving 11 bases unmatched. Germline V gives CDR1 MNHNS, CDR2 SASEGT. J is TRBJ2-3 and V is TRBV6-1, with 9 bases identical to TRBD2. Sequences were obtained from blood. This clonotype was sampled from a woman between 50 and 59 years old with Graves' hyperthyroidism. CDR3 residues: CASSPGTSRRNTQYF. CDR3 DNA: TGTGCCAGCAGCCCCGGGACTAGCAGGCGGAATACGCAGTATTTT.